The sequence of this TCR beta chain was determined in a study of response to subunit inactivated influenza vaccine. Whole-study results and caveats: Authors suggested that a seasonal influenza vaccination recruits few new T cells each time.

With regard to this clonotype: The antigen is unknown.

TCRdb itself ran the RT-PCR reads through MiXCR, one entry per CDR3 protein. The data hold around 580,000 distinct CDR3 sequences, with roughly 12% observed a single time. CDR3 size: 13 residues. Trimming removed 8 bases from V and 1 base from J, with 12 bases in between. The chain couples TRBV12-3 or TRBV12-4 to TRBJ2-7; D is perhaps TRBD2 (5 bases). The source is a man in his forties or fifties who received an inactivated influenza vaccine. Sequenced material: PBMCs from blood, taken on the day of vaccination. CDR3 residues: CASQVRGSYEQYF. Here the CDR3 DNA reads TGTGCCAGCCAGGTCCGGGGATCCTACGAGCAGTACTTC.